The clone carrying this TCR beta chain was seen more than once but under ten times. This entry comes from a study of blood T cell repertoires in COVID-19. Looking at the study overall: Italy, Spain and the United States were the sources of the convalescent and acute COVID-19 samples. Sample material is recorded as cDNA or gDNA derived from T cells, B-cell-depleted T cells, or PBMCs.

In the original analysis: The authors estimated nucleated cell counts from reference gene primer amplification. Libraries were prepared by immunoSEQ multiplex PCR; TCRdb keeps only in-frame clonotypes and omits some of them. V and J calls and clone size come straight from that table; D and trimming were deduced from the DNA. Of about 200,000 clones in the sample, around nine tenths were seen once. Trimming removed 2 bases at V and 5 bases at J, with 12 bases between. The germline CDR1 and CDR2 sequences are SGHNT and YENEEA. This CDR3 has 15 residues. The material sequenced was peripheral blood. The sequence derives from a man aged 55 to 70 who had recovered from COVID-19. The chain couples TRBV11-3 to TRBJ2-2, with a tentative D call TRBD1 (6 bases). For the CDR3, the DNA is TGTGCCAGCAGCTTATTCACCAGGGGTACCGGGGAGCTGTTTTTT. Its protein is CASSLFTRGTGELFF.